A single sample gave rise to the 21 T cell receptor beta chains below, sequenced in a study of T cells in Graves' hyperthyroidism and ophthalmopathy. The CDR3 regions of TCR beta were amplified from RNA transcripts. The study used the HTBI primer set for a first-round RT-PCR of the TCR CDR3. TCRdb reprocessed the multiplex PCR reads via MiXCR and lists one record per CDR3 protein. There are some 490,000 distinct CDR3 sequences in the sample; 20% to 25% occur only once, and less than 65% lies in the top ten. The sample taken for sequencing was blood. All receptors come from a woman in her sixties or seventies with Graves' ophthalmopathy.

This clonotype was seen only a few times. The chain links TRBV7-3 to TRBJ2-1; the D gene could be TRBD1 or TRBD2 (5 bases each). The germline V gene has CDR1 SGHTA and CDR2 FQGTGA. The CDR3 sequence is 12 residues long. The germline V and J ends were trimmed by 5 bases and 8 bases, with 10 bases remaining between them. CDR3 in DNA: TGTGCCAGCAGCCCCCCGGGGCATGAGCAGTTCTTC. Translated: CASSPPGHEQFF.

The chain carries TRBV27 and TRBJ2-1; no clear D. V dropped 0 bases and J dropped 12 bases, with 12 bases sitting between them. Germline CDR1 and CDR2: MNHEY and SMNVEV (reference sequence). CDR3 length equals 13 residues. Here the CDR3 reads CASSLSPALGQFF. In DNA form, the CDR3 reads TGTGCCAGCAGTTTATCTCCCGCACTCGGGCAGTTCTTC.

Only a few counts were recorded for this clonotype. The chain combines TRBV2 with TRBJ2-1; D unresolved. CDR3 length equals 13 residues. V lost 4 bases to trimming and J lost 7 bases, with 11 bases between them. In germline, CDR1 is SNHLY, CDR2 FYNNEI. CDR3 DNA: TGTGCCAGCAGTGGGACGGGTTGGAATGAGCAGTTCTTC. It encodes CASSGTGWNEQFF.

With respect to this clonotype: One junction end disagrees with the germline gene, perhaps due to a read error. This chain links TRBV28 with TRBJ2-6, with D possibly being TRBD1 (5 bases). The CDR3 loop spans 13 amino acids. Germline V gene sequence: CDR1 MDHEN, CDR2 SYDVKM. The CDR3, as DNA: TGTGCCAGCACCGAACCTGGGGCCAACGTCTTGACTTTC. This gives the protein CASTEPGANVLTF.

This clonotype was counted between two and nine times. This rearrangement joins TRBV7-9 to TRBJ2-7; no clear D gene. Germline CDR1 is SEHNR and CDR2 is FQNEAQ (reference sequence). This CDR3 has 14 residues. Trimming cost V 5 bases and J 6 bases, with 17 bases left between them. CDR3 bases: TGTGCCAGCAGCGAAGACGGCCCACCAGGCGAGCAGTACTTC. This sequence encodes CASSEDGPPGEQYF.

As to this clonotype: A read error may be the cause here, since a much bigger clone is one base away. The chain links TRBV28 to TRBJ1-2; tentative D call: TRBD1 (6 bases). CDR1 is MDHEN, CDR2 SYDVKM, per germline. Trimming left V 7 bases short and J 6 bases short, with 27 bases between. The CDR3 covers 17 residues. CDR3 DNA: TGTGCCAGCACTCAGCGGGGGGCGCGAGGATGGGCTAATGGCTACACCTTC. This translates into CASTQRGARGWANGYTF.

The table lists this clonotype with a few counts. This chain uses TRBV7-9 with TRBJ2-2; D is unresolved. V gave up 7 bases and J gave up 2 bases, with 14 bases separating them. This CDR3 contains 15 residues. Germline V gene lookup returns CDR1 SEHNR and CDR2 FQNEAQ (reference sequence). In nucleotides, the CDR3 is TGTGCCAGCACCAAAGGCCCAGCTAACACCGGGGAGCTGTTTTTT. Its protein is CASTKGPANTGELFF.

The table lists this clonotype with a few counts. CDR3 loop: CASSLFNSPYNEQFF. As DNA, the CDR3 is TGTGCCAGCAGCCTATTCAACAGCCCGTACAATGAGCAGTTCTTC. J is TRBJ2-1 and V is TRBV7-8; no clear D. V shed 5 bases and J shed 4 bases, with 15 bases lying between them. The CDR3 is 15 residues long. Germline V CDR1 and CDR2: SGHVS, FQNEAQ.

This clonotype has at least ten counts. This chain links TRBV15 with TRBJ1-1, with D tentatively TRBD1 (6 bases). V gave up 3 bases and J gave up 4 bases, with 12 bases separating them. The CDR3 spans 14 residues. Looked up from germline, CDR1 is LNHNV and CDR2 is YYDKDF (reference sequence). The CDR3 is CATSSANRATEAFF. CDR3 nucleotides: TGTGCCACCAGCAGTGCTAACAGGGCCACTGAAGCTTTCTTT.

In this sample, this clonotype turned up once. The CDR3 nucleotides read TGTGCCAGCAGCTTGGCACCCAATGAGCAGTTCTTC. This sequence encodes CASSLAPNEQFF. The V and J genes are TRBV5-6 and TRBJ2-1, with D unclear. This CDR3 has 12 residues. Germline CDR1 reads SGHDT; CDR2 reads YYEEEE. The V and J ends lost 0 bases and 6 bases respectively, with 4 bases between them.

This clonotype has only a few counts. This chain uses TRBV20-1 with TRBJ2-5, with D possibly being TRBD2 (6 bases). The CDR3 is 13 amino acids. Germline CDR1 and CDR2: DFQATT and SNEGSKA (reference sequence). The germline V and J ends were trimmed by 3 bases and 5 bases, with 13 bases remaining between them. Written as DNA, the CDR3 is TGCAGTGCTAGCTGGAGGGCAAGGGAGACCCAGTACTTC. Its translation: CSASWRARETQYF.

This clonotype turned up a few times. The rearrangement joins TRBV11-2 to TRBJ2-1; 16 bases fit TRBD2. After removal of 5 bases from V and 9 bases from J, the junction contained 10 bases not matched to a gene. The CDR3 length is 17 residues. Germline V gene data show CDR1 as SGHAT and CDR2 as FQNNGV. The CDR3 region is CASSRSGTSGRGGEQFF. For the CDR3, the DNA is TGTGCCAGCAGCCGATCCGGGACTAGCGGGAGGGGTGGTGAGCAGTTCTTC.

CDR3 region: CASSPLNTPNQPQHF. The CDR3 region has the DNA TGTGCCAGCTCACCACTAAACACCCCCAATCAGCCCCAGCATTTT. This chain uses TRBV18 with TRBJ1-5; D unclear. There are 15 residues in the CDR3. Germline V CDR1 and CDR2: KGHSH, LQKENI. Trimming removed 1 base at V and 3 bases at J, with 10 bases between.

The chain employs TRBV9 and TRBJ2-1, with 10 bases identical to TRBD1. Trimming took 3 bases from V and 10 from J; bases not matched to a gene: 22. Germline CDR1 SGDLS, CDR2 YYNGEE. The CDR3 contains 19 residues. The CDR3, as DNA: TGTGCCAGCAGCGCCTACGGCGTCGGAACCGGGACAGGGGCGGGGGAGCAGTTCTTC. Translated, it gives CASSAYGVGTGTGAGEQFF.

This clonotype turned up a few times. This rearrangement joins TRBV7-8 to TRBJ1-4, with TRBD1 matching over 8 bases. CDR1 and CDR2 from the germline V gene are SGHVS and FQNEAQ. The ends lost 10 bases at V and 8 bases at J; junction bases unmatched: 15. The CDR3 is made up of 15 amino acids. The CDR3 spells CATTVGQGAGEKLFF. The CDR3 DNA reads TGTGCCACAACCGTGGGTCAGGGGGCAGGAGAAAAACTGTTTTTT.

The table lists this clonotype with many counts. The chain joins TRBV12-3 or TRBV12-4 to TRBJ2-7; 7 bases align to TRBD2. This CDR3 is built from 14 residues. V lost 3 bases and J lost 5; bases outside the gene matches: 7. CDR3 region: CASSFRRESNEQYF. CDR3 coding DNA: TGTGCCAGCAGTTTTCGGCGGGAGAGCAACGAGCAGTACTTC.

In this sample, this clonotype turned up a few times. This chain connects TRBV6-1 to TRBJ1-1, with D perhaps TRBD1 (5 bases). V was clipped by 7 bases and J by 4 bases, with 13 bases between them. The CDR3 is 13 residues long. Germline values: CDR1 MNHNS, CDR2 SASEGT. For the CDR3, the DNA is TGTGCCAGCAACAGAGCCCAGGGCACTGAAGCTTTCTTT. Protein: CASNRAQGTEAFF.

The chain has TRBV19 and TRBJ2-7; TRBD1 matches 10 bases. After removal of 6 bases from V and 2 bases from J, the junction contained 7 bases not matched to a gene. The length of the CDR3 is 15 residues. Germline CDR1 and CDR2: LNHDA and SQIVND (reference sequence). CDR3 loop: CASSQDRGRTYEQYF. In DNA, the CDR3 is TGTGCCAGTAGCCAAGACAGGGGGCGAACCTACGAGCAGTACTTC.

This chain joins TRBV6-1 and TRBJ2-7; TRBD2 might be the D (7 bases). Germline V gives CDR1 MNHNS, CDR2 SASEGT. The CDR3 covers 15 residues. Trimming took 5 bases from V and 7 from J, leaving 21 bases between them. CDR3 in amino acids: CASSFSSGGWSEQYF. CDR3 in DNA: TGTGCCAGCAGTTTTTCATCGGGGGGCTGGAGTGAGCAGTACTTC.

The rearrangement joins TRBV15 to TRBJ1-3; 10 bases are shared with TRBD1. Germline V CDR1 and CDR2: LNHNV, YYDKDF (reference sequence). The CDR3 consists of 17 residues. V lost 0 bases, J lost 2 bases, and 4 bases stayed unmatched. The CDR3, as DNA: TGTGCCACCAGCAGAGATTGGGGACAGGGGACTGGAAACACCATATATTTT. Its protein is CATSRDWGQGTGNTIYF. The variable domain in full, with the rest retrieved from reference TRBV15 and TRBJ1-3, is DAMVIQNPRYQVTQFGKPVTLSCSQTLNHNVMYWYQQKSSQAPKLLFHYYDKDFNNEADTPDNFQSRRPNTSFCFLDIRSPGLGDTAMYLCATSRDWGQGTGNTIYFGEGSWLTVV.

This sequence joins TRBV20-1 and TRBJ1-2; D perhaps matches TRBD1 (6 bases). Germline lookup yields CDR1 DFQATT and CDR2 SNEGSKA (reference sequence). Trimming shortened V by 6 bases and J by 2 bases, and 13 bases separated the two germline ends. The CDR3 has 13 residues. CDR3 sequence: CSAWTEPNYGYTF. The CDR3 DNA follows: TGCAGTGCCTGGACAGAACCGAACTATGGCTACACCTTC.